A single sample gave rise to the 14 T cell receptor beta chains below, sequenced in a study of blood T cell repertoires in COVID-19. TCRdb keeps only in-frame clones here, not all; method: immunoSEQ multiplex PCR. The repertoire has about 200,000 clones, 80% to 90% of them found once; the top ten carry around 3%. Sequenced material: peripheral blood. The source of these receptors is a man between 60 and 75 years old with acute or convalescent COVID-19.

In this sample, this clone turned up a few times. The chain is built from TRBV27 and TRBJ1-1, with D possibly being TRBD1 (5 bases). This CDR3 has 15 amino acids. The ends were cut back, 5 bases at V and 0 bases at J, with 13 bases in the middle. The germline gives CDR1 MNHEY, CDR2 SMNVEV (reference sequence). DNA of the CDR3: TGTGCCAGCAGTCCCGGACAACTCATGAACACTGAAGCTTTCTTT. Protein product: CASSPGQLMNTEAFF.

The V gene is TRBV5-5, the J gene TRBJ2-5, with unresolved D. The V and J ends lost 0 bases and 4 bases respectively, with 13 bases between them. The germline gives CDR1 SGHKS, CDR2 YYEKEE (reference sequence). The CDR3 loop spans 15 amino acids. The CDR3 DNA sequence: TGTGCCAGCAGCTTGGCCGCGGCTTATAGAGAGACCCAGTACTTC. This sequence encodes CASSLAAAYRETQYF.

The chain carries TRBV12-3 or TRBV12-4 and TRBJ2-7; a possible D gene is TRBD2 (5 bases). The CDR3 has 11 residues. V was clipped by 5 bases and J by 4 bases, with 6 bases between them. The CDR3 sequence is CASSRGYEQYF. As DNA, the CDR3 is TGTGCCAGCAGTCGAGGGTACGAGCAGTACTTC.

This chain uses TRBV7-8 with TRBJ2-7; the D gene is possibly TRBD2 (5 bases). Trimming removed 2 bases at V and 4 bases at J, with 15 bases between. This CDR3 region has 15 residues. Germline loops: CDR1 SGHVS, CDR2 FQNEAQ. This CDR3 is CASSLLAGMEYEQYF. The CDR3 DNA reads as TGTGCCAGCAGCTTATTGGCGGGCATGGAGTACGAGCAGTACTTC.

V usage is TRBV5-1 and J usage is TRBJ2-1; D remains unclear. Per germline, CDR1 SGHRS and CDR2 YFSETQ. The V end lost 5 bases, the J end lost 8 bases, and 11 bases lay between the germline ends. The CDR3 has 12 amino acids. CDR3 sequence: CASRLAYDEQFF. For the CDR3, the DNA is TGCGCCAGCAGATTAGCTTACGATGAGCAGTTCTTC.

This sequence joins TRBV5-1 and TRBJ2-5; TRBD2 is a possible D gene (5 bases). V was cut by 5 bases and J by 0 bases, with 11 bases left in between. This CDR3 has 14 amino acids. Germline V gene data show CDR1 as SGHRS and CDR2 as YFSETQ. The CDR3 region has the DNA TGCGCCAGCAGTCGCGCCGGGGACCAAGAGACCCAGTACTTC. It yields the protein CASSRAGDQETQYF.

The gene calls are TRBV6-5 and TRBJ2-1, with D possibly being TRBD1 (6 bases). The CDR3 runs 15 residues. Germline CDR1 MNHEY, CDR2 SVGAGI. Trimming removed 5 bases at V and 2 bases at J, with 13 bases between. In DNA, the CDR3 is TGTGCCAGCAGTCCGCCAGGGGTCACCTACAATGAGCAGTTCTTC. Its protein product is CASSPPGVTYNEQFF.

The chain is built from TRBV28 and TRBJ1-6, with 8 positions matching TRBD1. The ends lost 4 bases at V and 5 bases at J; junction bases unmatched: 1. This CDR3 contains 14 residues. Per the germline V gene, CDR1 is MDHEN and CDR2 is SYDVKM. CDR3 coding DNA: TGTGCCAGCAGTTCGACAGGGGATAATTCACCCCTCCACTTT. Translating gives CASSSTGDNSPLHF. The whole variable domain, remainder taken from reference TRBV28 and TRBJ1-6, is DVKVTQSSRYLVKRTGEKVFLECVQDMDHENMFWYRQDPGLGLRLIYFSYDVKMKEKGDIPEGYSVSREKKERFSLILESASTNQTSMYLCASSSTGDNSPLHFGNGTRLTVT.

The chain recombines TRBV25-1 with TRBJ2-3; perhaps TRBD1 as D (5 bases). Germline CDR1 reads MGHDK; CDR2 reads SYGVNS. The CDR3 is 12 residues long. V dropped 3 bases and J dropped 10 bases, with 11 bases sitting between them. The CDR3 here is CASSELGLAQYF. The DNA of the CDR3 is TGTGCCAGCAGTGAGCTGGGGCTGGCGCAGTATTTT.

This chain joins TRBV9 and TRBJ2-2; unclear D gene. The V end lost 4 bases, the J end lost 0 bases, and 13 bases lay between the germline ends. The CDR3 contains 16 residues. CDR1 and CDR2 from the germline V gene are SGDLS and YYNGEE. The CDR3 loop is CASSSPTSANTGELFF. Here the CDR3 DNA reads TGTGCCAGCAGCTCCCCAACCAGCGCGAACACCGGGGAGCTGTTTTTT.

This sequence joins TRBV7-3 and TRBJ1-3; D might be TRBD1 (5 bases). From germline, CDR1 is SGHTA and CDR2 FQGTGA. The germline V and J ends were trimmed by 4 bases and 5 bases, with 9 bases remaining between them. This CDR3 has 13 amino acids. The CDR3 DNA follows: TGTGCCAGCAGCTCGGGACTAAGAAACACCATATATTTT. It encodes CASSSGLRNTIYF.

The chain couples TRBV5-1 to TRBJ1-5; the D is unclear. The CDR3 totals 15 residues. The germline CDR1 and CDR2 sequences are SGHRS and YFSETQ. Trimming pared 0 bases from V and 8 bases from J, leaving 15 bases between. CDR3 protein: CASSLGGGPGEPQHF. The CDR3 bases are TGCGCCAGCAGCTTGGGAGGCGGGCCCGGGGAGCCCCAGCATTTT.

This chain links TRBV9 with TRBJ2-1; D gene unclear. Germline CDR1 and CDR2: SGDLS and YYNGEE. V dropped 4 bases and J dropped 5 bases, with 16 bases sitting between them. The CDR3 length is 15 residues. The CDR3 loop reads CASSRLGSHNNEQFF. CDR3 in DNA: TGTGCCAGCAGCCGGCTAGGATCCCACAACAATGAGCAGTTCTTC.

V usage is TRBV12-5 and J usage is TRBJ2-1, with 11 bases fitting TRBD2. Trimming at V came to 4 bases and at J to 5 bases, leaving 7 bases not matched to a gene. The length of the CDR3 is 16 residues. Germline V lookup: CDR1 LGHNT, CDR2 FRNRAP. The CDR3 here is CASGSSGTSGNNEQFF. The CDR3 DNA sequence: TGTGCTAGTGGTTCGTCCGGGACTAGCGGCAACAATGAGCAGTTCTTC.